This T cell receptor (beta chain) was retrieved from a study of early T cells in non-severe SARS-CoV-2 infection. Across the study: Alpha and beta chains were unpaired, from unsorted whole-blood bulk RNA. Study-level results: Missing private and CD4 specificities, VDJdb matching favored anti-spike CD8 responses.

By proportion, this clonotype is medium-sized. The antigen is not known. Individually, cDNA molecules had unique molecular identifiers attached to them. TCRdb called the 5' RACE reads again in MiXCR, with one record for every CDR3 protein. The repertoire consists of about 52,000 distinct CDR3 sequences, with approximately 11% occurring once and the leading ten covering 13%. The germline CDR1 and CDR2 sequences are DFQATT and SNEGSKA (reference sequence). The CDR3 sequence is 14 residues long. V was clipped by 6 bases and J by 3 bases; unmatched bases: 2. The J gene is TRBJ2-2, the V gene TRBV20-1; 12 bases are shared with TRBD2. The TCR was taken from an adult who was a healthcare worker with PCR-confirmed SARS-CoV-2 infection or an uninfected control (not recorded which). Sequenced sample: whole blood. In DNA form, the CDR3 reads TGCAGTGCCCGACTAGCGGGAGACACCGGGGAGCTGTTTTTT. It encodes CSARLAGDTGELFF.